These T cell receptor beta chains were read from a single sample in a study of radiation and T cells in renal cell carcinoma. Produced via immunoSEQ multiplex PCR; TCRdb's table is partial and in-frame only. This sample has 150,000 or so clones, with about nine tenths found just once. The sequences come from blood, collected from a patient whose treatment included radiotherapy and nephrectomy. Receptors were obtained from a woman in her seventies with renal cell carcinoma. CDR3s include the opening cysteine and the closing phenylalanine or tryptophan.

TRBV30	TRBJ1-3	CAWSVRGAAENTIYF
TRBV5-1	TRBJ1-4	CASSLDRKEEKLFF
TRBV7-9	TRBJ2-5	CASSRDGGSQETQYF
TRBV18	TRBJ2-6	CASSPSDSLSGANVLTF
TRBV6-1	TRBJ2-6	CASSERGQGAIGANVLTF
TRBV2	TRBJ2-3	CASSVPLDRGTDTQYF
TRBV7-2	TRBJ1-1	CASSLSIAAEAFF
TRBV7-9	TRBJ1-2	CASSLVTGSTNYGYTF
TRBV30	TRBJ2-3	CAWSNRGPDTQYF
TRBV25-1	TRBJ2-5	CASSESSLAGLETQYF
TRBV2	TRBJ1-1	CASSEQARNTEAFF
TRBV5-1	TRBJ2-7	CASSSRTSGGSYEQYF
TRBV11-2	TRBJ1-2	CASSLEADYGYTF
TRBV23-1	TRBJ1-6	CASRQGVWNSPLHF
TRBV19	TRBJ1-6	CASSEGGVSPLHF
TRBV28	TRBJ1-2	CASRPSQWARNYGYTF
TRBV7-2	TRBJ2-3	CASSLSGAFDTQYF
TRBV6-6	TRBJ2-7	CASSLRGVEQYF
TRBV2	TRBJ2-1	CASSPTGNEQFF
TRBV18	TRBJ1-1	CASSPAGDTEAFF
TRBV5-1	TRBJ2-5	CASSPGGSAETQYF
TRBV6-6	TRBJ1-2	CASTTGKSYGYTF
TRBV18	TRBJ1-1	CASSYQGLVNTEAFF
TRBV6-1	TRBJ1-2	CASSGRLAGLNYGYTF
TRBV28	TRBJ1-2	CASRPGTSTNYGYTF
TRBV11-2	TRBJ1-2	CASSFTGLIYGYTF
TRBV2	TRBJ2-5	CASSVAGGETQYF
TRBV6-5	TRBJ1-1	CASSLLVNTEAFF
TRBV6-5	TRBJ1-2	CASSPYRGEGYTF
TRBV2	TRBJ2-4	CASSEDGGYESKNIQYF
TRBV25-1	TRBJ2-1	CASSGTGNNEQFF
TRBV9	TRBJ2-2	CASTRGVAGHGELFF
TRBV7-9	TRBJ2-3	CASSLGLGLAVDTQYF
TRBV13	TRBJ1-4	CASSLAGPSNEKLFF
TRBV6-5	TRBJ2-7	CASRFRQSYEQYF
TRBV6-1	TRBJ2-5	CASSAPGRGGRQETQYF
TRBV25-1	TRBJ1-1	CASSAWGGNTEAFF
TRBV19	TRBJ1-6	CASRDRTTYNSPLHF
TRBV19	TRBJ2-3	CASRRVPGQSTDTQYF
TRBV28	TRBJ1-5	CASNPGQGVDQPQHF
TRBV5-4	TRBJ2-5	CASSLAGGSQETQYF